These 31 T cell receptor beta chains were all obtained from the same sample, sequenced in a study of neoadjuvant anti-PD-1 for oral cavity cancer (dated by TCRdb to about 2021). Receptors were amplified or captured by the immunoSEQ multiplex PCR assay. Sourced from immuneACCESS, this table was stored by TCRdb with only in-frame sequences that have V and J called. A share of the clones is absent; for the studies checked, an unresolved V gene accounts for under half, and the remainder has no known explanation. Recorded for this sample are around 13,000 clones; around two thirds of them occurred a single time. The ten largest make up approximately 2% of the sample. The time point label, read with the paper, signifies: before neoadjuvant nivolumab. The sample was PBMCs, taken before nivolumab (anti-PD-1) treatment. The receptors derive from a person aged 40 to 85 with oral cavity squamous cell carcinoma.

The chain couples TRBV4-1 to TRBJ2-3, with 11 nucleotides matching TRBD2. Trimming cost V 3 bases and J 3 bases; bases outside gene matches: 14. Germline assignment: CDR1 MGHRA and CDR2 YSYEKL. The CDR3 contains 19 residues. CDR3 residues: CASSHSLTSGGPGTDTQYF. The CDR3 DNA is TGCGCCAGCAGCCATTCCCTCACTAGCGGGGGCCCTGGGACAGATACGCAGTATTTT.

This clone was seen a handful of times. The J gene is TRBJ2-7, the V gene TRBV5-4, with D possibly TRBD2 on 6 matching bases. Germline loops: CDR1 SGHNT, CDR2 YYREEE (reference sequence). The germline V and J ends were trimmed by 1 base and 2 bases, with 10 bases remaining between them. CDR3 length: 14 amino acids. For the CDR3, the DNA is TGTGCCAGCAGCTTGCCGCCTAGCGCCTACGAGCAGTACTTC. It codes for CASSLPPSAYEQYF.

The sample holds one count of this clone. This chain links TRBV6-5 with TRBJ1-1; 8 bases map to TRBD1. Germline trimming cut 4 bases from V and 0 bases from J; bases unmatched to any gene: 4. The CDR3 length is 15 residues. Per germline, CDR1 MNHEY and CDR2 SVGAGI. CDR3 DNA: TGTGCCAGCAGTTTAGGACAGGGAATGAACACTGAAGCTTTCTTT. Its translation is CASSLGQGMNTEAFF.

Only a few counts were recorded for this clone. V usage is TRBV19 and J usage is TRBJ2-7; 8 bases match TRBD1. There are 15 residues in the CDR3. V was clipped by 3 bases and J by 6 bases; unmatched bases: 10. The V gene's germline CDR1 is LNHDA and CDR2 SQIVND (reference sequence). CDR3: CASSMNGDRIREQYF. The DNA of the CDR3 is TGTGCCAGTAGTATGAATGGGGACAGGATCCGCGAGCAGTACTTC. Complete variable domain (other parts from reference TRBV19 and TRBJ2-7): DGGITQSPKYLFRKEGQNVTLSCEQNLNHDAMYWYRQDPGQGLRLIYYSQIVNDFQKGDIAEGYSVSREKKESFPLTVTSAQKNPTAFYLCASSMNGDRIREQYFGPGTRLTVT.

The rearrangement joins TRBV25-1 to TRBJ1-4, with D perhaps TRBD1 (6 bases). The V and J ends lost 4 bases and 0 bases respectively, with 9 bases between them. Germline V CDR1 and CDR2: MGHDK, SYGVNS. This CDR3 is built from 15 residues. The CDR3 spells CASSATGPTNEKLFF. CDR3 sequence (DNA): TGTGCCAGCAGTGCTACAGGGCCAACTAATGAAAAACTGTTTTTT.

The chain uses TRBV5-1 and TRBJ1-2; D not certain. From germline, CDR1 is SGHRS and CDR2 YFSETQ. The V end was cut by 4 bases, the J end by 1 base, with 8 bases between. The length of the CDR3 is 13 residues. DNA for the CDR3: TGCGCCAGCAGCCTTGAAGTTAACTATGGCTACACCTTC. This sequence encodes CASSLEVNYGYTF.

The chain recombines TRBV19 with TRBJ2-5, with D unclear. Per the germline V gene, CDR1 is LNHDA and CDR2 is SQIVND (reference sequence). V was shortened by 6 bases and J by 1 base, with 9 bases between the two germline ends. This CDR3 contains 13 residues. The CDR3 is CASRNDGQETQYF. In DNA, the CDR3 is TGTGCCAGTAGAAATGACGGCCAAGAGACCCAGTACTTC. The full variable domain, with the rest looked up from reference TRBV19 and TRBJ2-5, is DGGITQSPKYLFRKEGQNVTLSCEQNLNHDAMYWYRQDPGQGLRLIYYSQIVNDFQKGDIAEGYSVSREKKESFPLTVTSAQKNPTAFYLCASRNDGQETQYFGPGTRLLVL.

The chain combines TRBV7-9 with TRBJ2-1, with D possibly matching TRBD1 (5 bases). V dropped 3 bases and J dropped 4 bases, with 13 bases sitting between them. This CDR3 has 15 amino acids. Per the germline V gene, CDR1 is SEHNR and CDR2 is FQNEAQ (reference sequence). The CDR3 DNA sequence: TGTGCCAGCAGCTTCAGGACAAACCGTTACAATGAGCAGTTCTTC. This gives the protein CASSFRTNRYNEQFF.

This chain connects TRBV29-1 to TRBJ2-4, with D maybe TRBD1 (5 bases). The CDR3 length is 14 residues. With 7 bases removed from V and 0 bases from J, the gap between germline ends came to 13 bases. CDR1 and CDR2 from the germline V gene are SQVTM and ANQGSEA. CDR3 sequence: CSAQQDGAKNIQYF. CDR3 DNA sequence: TGCAGCGCTCAACAGGACGGAGCCAAAAACATTCAGTACTTC.

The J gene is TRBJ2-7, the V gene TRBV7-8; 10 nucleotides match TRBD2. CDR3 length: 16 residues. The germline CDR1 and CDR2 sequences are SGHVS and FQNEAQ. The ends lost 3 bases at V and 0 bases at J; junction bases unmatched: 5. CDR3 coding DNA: TGTGCCAGCAGCTTCTTTAGCGGGGGGCCCTCCTACGAGCAGTACTTC. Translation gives CASSFFSGGPSYEQYF.

The CDR3 here is CASSEQAGYTF. The CDR3 DNA follows: TGCGCCAGCAGTGAACAGGCTGGCTACACCTTC. V usage is TRBV10-2 and J usage is TRBJ1-2, with D perhaps TRBD1 (5 bases). Germline V lookup: CDR1 WSHSY, CDR2 SAAADI. CDR3 length: 11 amino acids. V shed 3 bases and J shed 7 bases, with 6 bases lying between them.

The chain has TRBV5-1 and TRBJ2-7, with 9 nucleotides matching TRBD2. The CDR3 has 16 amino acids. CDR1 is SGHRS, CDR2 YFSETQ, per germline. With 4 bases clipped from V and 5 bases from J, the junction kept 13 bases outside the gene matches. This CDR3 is CASSASTSGLLHEQYF. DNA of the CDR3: TGCGCCAGCAGCGCTTCGACTAGCGGACTGCTCCACGAGCAGTACTTC.

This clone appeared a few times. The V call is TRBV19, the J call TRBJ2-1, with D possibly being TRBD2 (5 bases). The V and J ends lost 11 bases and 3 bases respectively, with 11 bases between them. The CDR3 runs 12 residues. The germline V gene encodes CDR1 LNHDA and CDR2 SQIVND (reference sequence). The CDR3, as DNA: TGTGCCTCGGGGTCAGTCTACAATGAGCAGTTCTTC. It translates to CASGSVYNEQFF.

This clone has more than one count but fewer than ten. The CDR3 spells CASSAAGLHEQYF. The CDR3 DNA is TGTGCCAGCAGTGCCGCCGGGTTGCACGAGCAGTACTTC. This chain links TRBV2 with TRBJ2-7, with D unresolved. Germline V lookup: CDR1 SNHLY, CDR2 FYNNEI. V was pared by 4 bases and J by 5 bases, with 12 bases between. The CDR3 is 13 residues long.

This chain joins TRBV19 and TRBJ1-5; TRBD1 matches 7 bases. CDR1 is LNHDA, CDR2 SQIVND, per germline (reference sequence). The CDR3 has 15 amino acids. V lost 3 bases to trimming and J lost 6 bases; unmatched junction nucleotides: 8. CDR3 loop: CASSIDRVTTQPQHF. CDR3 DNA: TGTGCCAGTAGTATTGACAGGGTAACCACTCAGCCCCAGCATTTT.

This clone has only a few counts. CDR3 loop: CASSPEVQYNEQFF. In DNA, the CDR3 is TGTGCCAGCTCACCCGAAGTGCAGTACAATGAGCAGTTCTTC. The J gene is TRBJ2-1, the V gene TRBV18; D unclear. V shed 3 bases and J shed 4 bases, with 10 bases lying between them. This CDR3 has 14 residues. Looked up from germline, CDR1 is KGHSH and CDR2 is LQKENI.

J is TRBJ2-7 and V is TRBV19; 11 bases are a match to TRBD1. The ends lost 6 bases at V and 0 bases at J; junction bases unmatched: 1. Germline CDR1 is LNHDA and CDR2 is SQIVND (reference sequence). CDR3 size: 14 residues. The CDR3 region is CASSGTGGSYEQYF. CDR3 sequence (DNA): TGTGCCAGTAGCGGGACAGGGGGCTCCTACGAGCAGTACTTC.

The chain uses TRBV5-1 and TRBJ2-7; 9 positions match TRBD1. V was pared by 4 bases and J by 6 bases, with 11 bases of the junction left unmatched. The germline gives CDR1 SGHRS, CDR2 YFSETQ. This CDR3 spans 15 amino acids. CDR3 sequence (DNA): TGCGCCAGCAGCCCCACCGGGACAGGGTTTGGCGAGCAGTACTTC. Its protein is CASSPTGTGFGEQYF.

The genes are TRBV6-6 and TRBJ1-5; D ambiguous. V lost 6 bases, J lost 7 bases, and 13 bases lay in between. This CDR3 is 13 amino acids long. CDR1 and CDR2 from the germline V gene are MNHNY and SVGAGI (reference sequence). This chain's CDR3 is CASSSLRIQPQHF. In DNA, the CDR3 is TGTGCCAGCAGCTCTCTACGGATACAGCCCCAGCATTTT.

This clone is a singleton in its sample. The DNA for the CDR3 is TGTGCCAGCAGCTTAAAAGGGGGAGGGAAAGCTTTCTTT. Protein: CASSLKGGGKAFF. V gene TRBV7-9 combines with J gene TRBJ1-1; tentative D call: TRBD1 (6 bases). The CDR3 length is 13 residues. Deletions cut 2 bases from V and 9 bases from J, with 13 bases between. Germline V gene sequence: CDR1 SEHNR, CDR2 FQNEAQ (reference sequence).

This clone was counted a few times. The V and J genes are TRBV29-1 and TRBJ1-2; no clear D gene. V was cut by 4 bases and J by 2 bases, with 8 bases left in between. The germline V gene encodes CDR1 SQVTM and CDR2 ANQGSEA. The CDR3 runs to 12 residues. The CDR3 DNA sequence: TGCAGCGTTGGCCTACCCAACTATGGCTACACCTTC. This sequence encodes CSVGLPNYGYTF.

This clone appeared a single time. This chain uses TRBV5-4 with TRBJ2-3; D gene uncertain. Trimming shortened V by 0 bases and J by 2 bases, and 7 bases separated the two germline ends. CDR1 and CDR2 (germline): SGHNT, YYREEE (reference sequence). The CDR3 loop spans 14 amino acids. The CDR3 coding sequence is TGTGCCAGCAGCTTGGTCCGGACCACAGATACGCAGTATTTT. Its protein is CASSLVRTTDTQYF. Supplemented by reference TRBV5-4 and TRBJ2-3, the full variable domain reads ETGVTQSPTHLIKTRGQQVTLRCSSQSGHNTVSWYQQALGQGPQFIFQYYREEENGRGNFPPRFSGLQFPNYSSELNVNALELDDSALYLCASSLVRTTDTQYFGPGTRLTVL.

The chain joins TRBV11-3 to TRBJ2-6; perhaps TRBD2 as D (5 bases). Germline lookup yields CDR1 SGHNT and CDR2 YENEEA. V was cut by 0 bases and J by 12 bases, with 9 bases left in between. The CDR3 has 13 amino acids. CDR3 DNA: TGTGCCAGCAGCTTAGATCCGGGGTCCGTCCTGACTTTC. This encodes CASSLDPGSVLTF. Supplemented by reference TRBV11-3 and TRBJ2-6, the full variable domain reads EAGVVQSPRYKIIEKKQPVAFWCNPISGHNTLYWYLQNLGQGPELLIRYENEEAVDDSQLPKDRFSAERLKGVDSTLKIQPAELGDSAVYLCASSLDPGSVLTFGAGSRLTVL.

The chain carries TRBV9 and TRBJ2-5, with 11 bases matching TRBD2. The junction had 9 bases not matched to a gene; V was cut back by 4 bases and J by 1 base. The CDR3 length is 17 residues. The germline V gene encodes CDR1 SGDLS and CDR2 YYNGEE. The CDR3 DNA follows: TGTGCCAGCAGCCCCCAAGGGACTAGCGGATCCCAAGAGACCCAGTACTTC. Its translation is CASSPQGTSGSQETQYF.

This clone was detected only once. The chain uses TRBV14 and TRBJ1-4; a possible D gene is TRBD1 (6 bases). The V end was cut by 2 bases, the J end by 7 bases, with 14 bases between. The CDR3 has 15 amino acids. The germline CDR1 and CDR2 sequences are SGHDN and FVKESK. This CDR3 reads CASSQFSSGVEKLFF. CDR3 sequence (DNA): TGTGCCAGCAGCCAATTCTCTTCAGGGGTTGAAAAACTGTTTTTT.

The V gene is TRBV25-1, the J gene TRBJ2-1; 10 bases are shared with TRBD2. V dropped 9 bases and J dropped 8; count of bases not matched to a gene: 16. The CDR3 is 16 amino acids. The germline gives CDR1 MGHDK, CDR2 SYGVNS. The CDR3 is CASGGGAGGVGYEQFF. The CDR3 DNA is TGTGCCAGTGGAGGGGGAGCGGGAGGGGTAGGCTATGAGCAGTTCTTC.

The DNA for the CDR3 is TGTGCCTGGAGTGTTTCAGGGTGGACAGATACGCAGTATTTT. This codes for CAWSVSGWTDTQYF. The chain combines TRBV30 with TRBJ2-3; possible D gene TRBD1, 5 bases. The CDR3 sequence is 14 residues long. With 0 bases removed from V and 3 bases from J, the gap between germline ends came to 10 bases. Per the germline V gene, CDR1 is GTSNPN and CDR2 is SVGIG (reference sequence).

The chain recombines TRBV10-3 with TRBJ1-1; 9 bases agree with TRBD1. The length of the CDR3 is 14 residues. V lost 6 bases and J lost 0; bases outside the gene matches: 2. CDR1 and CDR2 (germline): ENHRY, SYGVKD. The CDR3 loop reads CAIRQGAVNTEAFF. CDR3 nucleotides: TGTGCCATCAGACAGGGGGCCGTGAACACTGAAGCTTTCTTT.

CDR3 sequence (DNA): TGTGCCAGCAGTGAAGCAGGGGACGGTTACACCATATATTTT. Amino acid sequence: CASSEAGDGYTIYF. The J gene is TRBJ1-3, the V gene TRBV6-1, with D perhaps TRBD1 (5 bases). CDR3 size: 14 residues. V was clipped by 0 bases and J by 8 bases, with 11 bases between them. The germline gives CDR1 MNHNS, CDR2 SASEGT.

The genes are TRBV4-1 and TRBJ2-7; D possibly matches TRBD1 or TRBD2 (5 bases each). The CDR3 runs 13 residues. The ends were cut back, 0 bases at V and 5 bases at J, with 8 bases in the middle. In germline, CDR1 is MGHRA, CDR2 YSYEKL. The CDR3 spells CASSQEGRDEQYF. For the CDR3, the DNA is TGCGCCAGCAGCCAAGAGGGACGGGACGAGCAGTACTTC.

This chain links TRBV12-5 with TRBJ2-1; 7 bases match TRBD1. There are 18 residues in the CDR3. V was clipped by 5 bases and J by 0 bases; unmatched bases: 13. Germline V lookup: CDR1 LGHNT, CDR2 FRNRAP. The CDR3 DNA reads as TGTGCTAGTGGTCCTGATATGGGACAGCCAAGCTCCTACAATGAGCAGTTCTTC. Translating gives CASGPDMGQPSSYNEQFF.